This T cell receptor (beta chain) is from a study of T cells in Graves' hyperthyroidism and ophthalmopathy. Amplification of TCR beta CDR3 regions was performed using RNA transcripts as template. Researchers ran a first-round RT-PCR on the TCR CDR3 using the HTBI primer set. TCRdb reprocessed the multiplex PCR reads via MiXCR and lists one record per CDR3 protein. The data hold about 840,000 distinct CDR3 sequences, with around 39% observed a single time. Study-level findings and limits: Most thyroid-expanded clonotypes above 0.001 were also found in blood.

Stable Graves' hyperthyroidism meant no ophthalmopathy progression within 18 months. A patient was excluded if there was uncontrolled infection, other autoimmune disease, pregnancy or lactation. Diagnoses rested on clinical symptoms, serum thyroxine and TRAb, thyroid ultrasound and orbital computed tomography. To note about this clonotype: Antigen specificity is unknown.

The sequenced sample was blood. The source of this sequence is a man younger than 35 with Graves' hyperthyroidism.

The DNA for the CDR3 is TGCGCCAGCAGCTTGGCCCGACAGCTCGTTCCCGGGGAGCTGTTTTTT. Residues: CASSLARQLVPGELFF. The chain employs TRBV5-1 and TRBJ2-2; D perhaps matches TRBD1 (5 bases). V was shortened by 0 bases and J by 6 bases, with 15 bases between the two germline ends. Germline V gives CDR1 SGHRS, CDR2 YFSETQ. This CDR3 spans 16 amino acids.